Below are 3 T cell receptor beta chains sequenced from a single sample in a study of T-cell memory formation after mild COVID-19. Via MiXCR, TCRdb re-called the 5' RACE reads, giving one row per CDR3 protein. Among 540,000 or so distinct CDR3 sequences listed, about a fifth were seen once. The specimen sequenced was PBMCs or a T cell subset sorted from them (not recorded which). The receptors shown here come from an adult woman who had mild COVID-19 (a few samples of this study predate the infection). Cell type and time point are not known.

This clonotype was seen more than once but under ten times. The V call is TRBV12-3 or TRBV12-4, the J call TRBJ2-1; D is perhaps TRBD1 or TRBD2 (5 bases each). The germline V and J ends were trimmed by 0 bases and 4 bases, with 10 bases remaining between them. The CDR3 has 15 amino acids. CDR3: CASSLARDEYNEQFF. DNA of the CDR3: TGTGCCAGCAGTTTAGCGAGGGACGAGTACAATGAGCAGTTCTTC.

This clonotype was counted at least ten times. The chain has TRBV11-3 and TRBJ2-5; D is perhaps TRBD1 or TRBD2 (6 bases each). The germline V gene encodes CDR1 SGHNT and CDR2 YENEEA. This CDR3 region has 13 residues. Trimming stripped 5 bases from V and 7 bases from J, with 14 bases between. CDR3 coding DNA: TGTGCCAGCAGCGAACTACAGGGAGGGACCCAGTACTTC. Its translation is CASSELQGGTQYF.

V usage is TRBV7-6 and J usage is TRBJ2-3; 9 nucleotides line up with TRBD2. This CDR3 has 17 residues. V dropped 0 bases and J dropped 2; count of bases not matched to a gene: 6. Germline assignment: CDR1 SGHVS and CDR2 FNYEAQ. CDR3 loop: CASSLAGGRAHTDTQYF. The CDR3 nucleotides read TGTGCCAGCAGCTTAGCCGGCGGGAGGGCGCACACAGATACGCAGTATTTT.